These 18 T cell receptor beta chains were sequenced from one sample in a study of cytomegalovirus exposure and HLA in healthy donors. PCR was performed using 60 Vbeta and 13 Jbeta primers. This table comes from immunoSEQ multiplex PCR, and its TCRdb copy is limited to in-frame clones, with some not included. Counted here are approximately 140,000 clones, around 78% occurring once; the ten biggest clones make up 3%. What was sequenced was PBMCs. Every receptor here comes from a man aged 40-49 years in good health and CMV-seropositive.

V usage is TRBV25-1 and J usage is TRBJ1-2; D uncertain. The CDR3 runs 14 residues. V was shortened by 4 bases and J by 4 bases, with 13 bases between the two germline ends. The V gene's germline CDR1 is MGHDK and CDR2 SYGVNS. CDR3 in DNA: TGTGCCAGCAGTGGGCAGGATGCTTCCTATGGCTACACCTTC. Amino acids: CASSGQDASYGYTF.

This chain connects TRBV27 to TRBJ1-1; 7 positions agree with TRBD1. The CDR3 sequence is 12 residues long. Germline V gene sequence: CDR1 MNHEY, CDR2 SMNVEV (reference sequence). J gave up 5 bases and V 8 bases, and 5 bases lay outside the gene matches. This CDR3 reads CASRRGATEAFF. CDR3 bases: TGTGCCAGCCGCAGGGGGGCGACTGAAGCTTTCTTT.

The gene calls are TRBV27 and TRBJ1-1; perhaps TRBD1 as D (5 bases). This CDR3 contains 15 residues. Germline loops: CDR1 MNHEY, CDR2 SMNVEV (reference sequence). V lost 5 bases, J lost 5 bases, and 18 bases lay in between. CDR3 residues: CASSVKDAGGTEAFF. CDR3 nucleotides: TGTGCCAGCAGTGTCAAAGACGCGGGGGGGACTGAAGCTTTCTTT.

Concerning this clone itself: A junction end diverges from the germline sequence, so it may reflect a read error. The CDR3 reads CSSSLNSGRRNEQFF. As DNA, the CDR3 is TGTTCCAGCAGCTTAAATAGCGGGAGAAGGAATGAGCAGTTCTTC. The J gene is TRBJ2-1, the V gene TRBV7-9; 9 nucleotides line up with TRBD2. The CDR3 consists of 15 residues. Germline V CDR1 and CDR2: SEHNR, FQNEAQ (reference sequence).

The V and J genes are TRBV18 and TRBJ2-1; no firm D call. Germline V gene sequence: CDR1 KGHSH, CDR2 LQKENI. V shed 0 bases and J shed 0 bases, with 9 bases lying between them. There are 16 residues in the CDR3. This chain's CDR3 is CASSPPGRISYNEQFF. DNA of the CDR3: TGTGCCAGCTCACCACCGGGCCGGATCTCCTACAATGAGCAGTTCTTC.

Notes on this clone: One end of the junction varies from germline; a read error may be responsible. This chain links TRBV2 with TRBJ1-1; D is undetermined. CDR1 is SNHLY, CDR2 FYNNEI, per germline. The length of the CDR3 is 15 residues. CDR3 protein: CASSEEGLGNTEAFF. The CDR3 coding sequence is TGTGCCAGCAGCGAAGAAGGACTGGGGAACACTGAAGCTTTCTTT.

The CDR3 DNA reads TGTGCCAGTAGTATCTTCCCGGGACTAACCAACAATGAGCAGTTCTTC. Its translation is CASSIFPGLTNNEQFF. The chain recombines TRBV19 with TRBJ2-1; 7 bases match TRBD2. V shed 3 bases and J 5 bases; nucleotides not matched to a gene: 10. The CDR3 is made up of 16 amino acids. Germline V gene lookup returns CDR1 LNHDA and CDR2 SQIVND (reference sequence).

This chain links TRBV7-2 with TRBJ2-3; a possible D gene is TRBD2 (6 bases). V was clipped by 0 bases and J by 2 bases, with 15 bases between them. The CDR3 contains 17 residues. Germline CDR1 and CDR2: SGHTA and FQGNSA. CDR3 sequence reads: CASSLASGPGVTDTQYF. The CDR3 bases are TGTGCCAGCAGCTTAGCCTCCGGACCGGGGGTCACAGATACGCAGTATTTT.

This clone was counted between two and nine times. The DNA of the CDR3 is TGTGCCAGTAGTAACAAACGGACAGGAGATAGCAATCAGCCCCAGCATTTT. Protein product: CASSNKRTGDSNQPQHF. The chain has TRBV19 and TRBJ1-5; 7 positions match TRBD1. The V gene end was trimmed by 4 bases and the J gene end by 0 bases; junction bases not matched to a gene: 9. The CDR3 has 17 amino acids. CDR1 LNHDA and CDR2 SQIVND come from the germline V gene (reference sequence).

This chain connects TRBV9 to TRBJ1-1; D not resolved. Germline lookup yields CDR1 SGDLS and CDR2 YYNGEE. The CDR3 spans 13 residues. Trimming removed 3 bases from V and 0 bases from J, with 6 bases in between. DNA of the CDR3: TGTGCCAGCAGCGCTGGGCTGAACACTGAAGCTTTCTTT. Amino acid sequence: CASSAGLNTEAFF.

The chain uses TRBV10-3 and TRBJ2-7; D remains unclear. In germline, CDR1 is ENHRY, CDR2 SYGVKD. This CDR3 is built from 14 residues. Trimming took off 8 bases at V and 0 bases at J, with 14 bases between the two ends. The CDR3 DNA is TGTGCCATCCAGAGCGCGGAAAGCTCCTACGAGCAGTACTTC. It yields the protein CAIQSAESSYEQYF.

The chain joins TRBV21-1 to TRBJ1-5; the table assigns TRBD1, which was not confirmed against the DNA. TRBV21-1 is noted as a pseudogene. This CDR3 is built from 15 residues. The CDR3 region has the DNA TGTGCCAGCAGTACAGGGGGGGAAAGCAATCAGCCCCAGCATTTT. As protein: CASSTGGESNQPQHF.

The chain carries TRBV7-2 and TRBJ2-3, with D perhaps matching TRBD1 (6 bases). Trimming stripped 3 bases from V and 2 bases from J, with 15 bases between. The CDR3 has 16 amino acids. CDR1 and CDR2 from the germline V gene are SGHTA and FQGNSA. The CDR3 region has the DNA TGTGCCAGCAGCTTCTCAGGAAGGGGGATCACAGATACGCAGTATTTT. Its translation: CASSFSGRGITDTQYF.

J is TRBJ2-7 and V is TRBV2, with 8 bases identical to TRBD2. V lost 7 bases, J lost 0 bases, and 8 bases stayed unmatched. Germline loops: CDR1 SNHLY, CDR2 FYNNEI. The CDR3 sequence is 15 residues long. The CDR3 sequence: CASTQSGGSSYEQYF. The CDR3 region has the DNA TGTGCCAGCACCCAATCGGGGGGGTCCTCCTACGAGCAGTACTTC.

The chain joins TRBV27 to TRBJ1-2; TRBD1 aligns across 8 bases. CDR3 length: 14 amino acids. CDR1 MNHEY and CDR2 SMNVEV come from the germline V gene (reference sequence). Trimming removed 4 bases from V and 7 bases from J; junction bases left unmatched: 8. For the CDR3, the DNA is TGTGCCAGCAGTTCGTCCAGGGGGCACGGTGGCTACACCTTC. This encodes CASSSSRGHGGYTF.

This chain uses TRBV6-1 with TRBJ2-5, with TRBD2 as a possible D gene (6 bases). Trimming took 3 bases from V and 11 from J, leaving 22 bases between them. Germline V gives CDR1 MNHNS, CDR2 SASEGT. The CDR3 runs to 15 residues. In nucleotides, the CDR3 is TGTGCCAGCAGTGAGAGGAGTAGCGGTGAATTAGGGCAGTACTTC. Translated, it gives CASSERSSGELGQYF.

The rearrangement links TRBV5-6 to TRBJ2-5; no firm D call. The germline CDR1 and CDR2 sequences are SGHDT and YYEEEE. V was trimmed by 0 bases and J by 4 bases, leaving 7 bases between them. The CDR3 extends over 13 amino acids. The CDR3 reads CASSLGVSETQYF. The CDR3 region has the DNA TGTGCCAGCAGCTTGGGAGTTTCAGAGACCCAGTACTTC. The full variable domain, rest sourced from reference TRBV5-6 and TRBJ2-5, is DAGVTQSPTHLIKTRGQQVTLRCSPKSGHDTVSWYQQALGQGPQFIFQYYEEEERQRGNFPDRFSGHQFPNYSSELNVNALLLGDSALYLCASSLGVSETQYFGPGTRLLVL.

The CDR3 reads CASGTSRTVNTEAFF. The CDR3 DNA sequence: TGTGCCAGCGGAACATCTCGGACAGTGAACACTGAAGCTTTCTTT. The rearrangement joins TRBV6-5 to TRBJ1-1; possibly TRBD1 for D (6 bases). Germline V lookup: CDR1 MNHEY, CDR2 SVGAGI. The CDR3 has 15 residues. Trimming took off 8 bases at V and 0 bases at J, with 16 bases between the two ends.